The clone carrying this TCR beta chain was picked up a small number of times. Antigen unknown. This sequence may be a read error, since a much larger clone differs from it by one base. The record originates from a study of shared clonotypes between healthy human individuals. Sequenced by immunoSEQ multiplex PCR; TCRdb stores in-frame clones only, minus some. The data contain about a million clones, under 80% of them singletons. Findings and caveats of the study: In this cohort, only blood was sampled, and tissue repertoires likely differ.

Sequencing used memory CD4+ T cells sorted from blood. This sample's subset: CD45RA-negative fraction. This receptor was obtained from a man younger than 35 in good health.

CDR3 coding DNA: TGTGCCAGCAGCGCGGACACCGGGGAGCTGTTTTTT. Its protein is CASSADTGELFF. This chain connects TRBV2 to TRBJ2-2; D is unclear. The CDR3 contains 12 residues. CDR1 is SNHLY, CDR2 FYNNEI, per germline. With 6 bases removed from V and 3 bases from J, the gap between germline ends came to 5 bases.